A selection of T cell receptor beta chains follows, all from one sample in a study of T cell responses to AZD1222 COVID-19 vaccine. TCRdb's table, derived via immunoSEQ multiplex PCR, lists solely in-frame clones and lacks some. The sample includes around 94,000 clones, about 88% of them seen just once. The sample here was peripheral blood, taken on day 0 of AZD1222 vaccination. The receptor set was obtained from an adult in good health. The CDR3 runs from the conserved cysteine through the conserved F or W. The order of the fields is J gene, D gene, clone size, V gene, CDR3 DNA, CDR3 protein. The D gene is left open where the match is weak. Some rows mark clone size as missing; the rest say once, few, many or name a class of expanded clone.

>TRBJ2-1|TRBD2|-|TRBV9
TGTGCCAGCAGCCCCCGACTAGCGGGATCCTCCTACAATGAGCAGTTCTTC
CASSPRLAGSSYNEQFF
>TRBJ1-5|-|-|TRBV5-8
TGTGCCAGCATCGCACAGGGAGGGATATGGGATCAGCCCCAGCATTTT
CASIAQGGIWDQPQHF
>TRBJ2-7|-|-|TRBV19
TGTGCCAGTAGTTCCGGGGGTCCCTACGAGCAGTACTTC
CASSSGGPYEQYF
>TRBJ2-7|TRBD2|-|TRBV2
TGTGCCAGCAGTGAAGGGTTAGCGGGAGGCCACGAGCAGTACTTC
CASSEGLAGGHEQYF
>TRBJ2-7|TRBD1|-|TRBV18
TGTGCCAGCTCACCGTCCCGGGACAGTTACGAGCAGTACTTC
CASSPSRDSYEQYF
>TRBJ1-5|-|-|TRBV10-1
TGCGCCAGCAATCCTATCCAGCCCCAGCATTTT
CASNPIQPQHF
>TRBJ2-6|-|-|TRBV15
TGTGCCACCAGCAGACGGGGCTCTGGGGCCAACGTCCTGACTTTC
CATSRRGSGANVLTF
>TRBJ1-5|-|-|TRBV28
TGTGCCAGCAGCCTACTTAGGGCAGGGAGCAATCAGCCCCAGCATTTT
CASSLLRAGSNQPQHF
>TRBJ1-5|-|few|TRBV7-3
TGTGCCAGCAGCACCGGGAGGGCCCAGCCCCAGCATTTT
CASSTGRAQPQHF
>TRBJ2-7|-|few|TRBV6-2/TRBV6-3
TGTGCCAGCAGTTACTCGGGGACGGAACACTCCTACGAGCAGTACTTC
CASSYSGTEHSYEQYF
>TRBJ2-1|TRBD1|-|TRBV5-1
TGCGCCAGCAGCCCGGGACAGCCGTACAATGAGCAGTTCTTC
CASSPGQPYNEQFF
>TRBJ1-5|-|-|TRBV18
TGTGCCAGCTCATGGACAGTGGATAGCAATCAGCCCCAGCATTTT
CASSWTVDSNQPQHF
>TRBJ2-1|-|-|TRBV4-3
TGCGCCAGCAGCCGAACTAGGAAGACCTACAATGAGCAGTTCTTC
CASSRTRKTYNEQFF
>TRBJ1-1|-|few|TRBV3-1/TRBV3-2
TGTGCCAGCAGCCTTGGGGGGGCGAGTCCTGAAGCTTTCTTT
CASSLGGASPEAFF
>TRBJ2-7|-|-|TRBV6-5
TGTGCCAGCAGAAGGACCTCCGGCGAGCAGTACTTC
CASRRTSGEQYF
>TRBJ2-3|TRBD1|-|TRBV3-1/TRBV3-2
TGTGCCAGCAGCCTCACCGGACAGGGCAAAGATACGCAGTATTTT
CASSLTGQGKDTQYF
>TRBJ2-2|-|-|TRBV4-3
TGCGCCAGCAGCCAAGCGTGGCGGACCGGGGAGCTGTTTTTT
CASSQAWRTGELFF
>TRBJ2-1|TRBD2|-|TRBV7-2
TGTGCCAGCAGACCCGGCGGGTCAGCGGGGCGCAATGAGCAGTTCTTC
CASRPGGSAGRNEQFF
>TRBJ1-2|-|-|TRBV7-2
TGTGCCAGCAGCCCCGAACCAGTCTATGGCTACACCTTC
CASSPEPVYGYTF
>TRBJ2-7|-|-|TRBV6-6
TGTGCCAGCAGTACTAAGATCGGGCAGTACTTC
CASSTKIGQYF
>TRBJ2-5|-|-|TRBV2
TGTGCCAGCAGTGGTGGGGTATACCAAGAGACCCAGTACTTC
CASSGGVYQETQYF
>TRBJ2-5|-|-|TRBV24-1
TGTGCCACCAGTGATTCGTCGGGACAATTAGAGACCCAGTACTTC
CATSDSSGQLETQYF
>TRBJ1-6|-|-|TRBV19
TGTGCCAGTAGTATAGGCGGGCAGGCTTCACCCCTCCACTTT
CASSIGGQASPLHF
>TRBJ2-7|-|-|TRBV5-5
TGTGCCAGCAGCTTGGACCAGGGGTACGAGCAGTACTTC
CASSLDQGYEQYF
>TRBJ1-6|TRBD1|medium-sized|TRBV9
TGTGCCAGCAGCGCAAAGAGACAGGGGGGAAATTCACCCCTCCACTTT
CASSAKRQGGNSPLHF
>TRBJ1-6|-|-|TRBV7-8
TGTGCCAGCAGCTGGGACCCGGGGAGCTCCTATAATTCACCCCTCCACTTT
CASSWDPGSSYNSPLHF
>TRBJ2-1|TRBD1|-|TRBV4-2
TGTGCCAGCAGCCAAACAATAGGTCCGGGACAGGTCTACAATGAGCAGTTCTTC
CASSQTIGPGQVYNEQFF
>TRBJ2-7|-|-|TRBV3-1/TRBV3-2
TGTGCCAGCAGCCAAGATCAGGAGGAGGGTCAATACGAGCAGTACTTC
CASSQDQEEGQYEQYF
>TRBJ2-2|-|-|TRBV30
TGTGCCTCGGGGGGGACAGTGAACACCGGGGAGCTGTTTTTT
CASGGTVNTGELFF
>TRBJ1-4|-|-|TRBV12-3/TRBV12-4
TGTGCCAGCAGTCGATCCGGGACGGAAAAACTGTTTTTT
CASSRSGTEKLFF
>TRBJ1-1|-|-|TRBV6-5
TGTGCCAGCAGTCTCCAGAAGGGAACTGAAGCTTTCTTT
CASSLQKGTEAFF
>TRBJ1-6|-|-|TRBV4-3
TGCGCCAGCAGCAGGGGGTCCTATAATTCACCCCTCCACTTT
CASSRGSYNSPLHF
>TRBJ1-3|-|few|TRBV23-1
TGCGCCAGCAGTCATCCGGGCCCTTGCCTCTCTGGAAACACCATATATTTT
CASSHPGPCLSGNTIYF
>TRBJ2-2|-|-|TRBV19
TGTGCCAGTTTCCCCCGGACATACACCGGGGAGCTGTTTTTT
CASFPRTYTGELFF
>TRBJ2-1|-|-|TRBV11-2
TGTGCCAGCAGCTTAGTGGGACCTTACAATGAGCAGTTCTTC
CASSLVGPYNEQFF
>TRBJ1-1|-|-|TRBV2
TGTGCCAGCAGTAAAACTACCGGGACAACTGAAGCTTTCTTT
CASSKTTGTTEAFF
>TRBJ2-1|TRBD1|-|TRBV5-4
TGTGCCAGCAGCTTTGTGCCCCCCGGGACAGGGGGGGATAATGAGCAGTTCTTC
CASSFVPPGTGGDNEQFF
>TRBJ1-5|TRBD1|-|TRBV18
TGTGCCAGCTCACCGAGGGACAGGGGAGAGCCCCAGCATTTT
CASSPRDRGEPQHF
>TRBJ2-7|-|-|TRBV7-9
TGTGCCAGCAGCTCGGACAGCGGGTTCCCCCACGAGCAGTACTTC
CASSSDSGFPHEQYF
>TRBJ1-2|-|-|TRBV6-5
TGTGCCAGCAGTTCGGTGTGGGGAGGCTACACCTTC
CASSSVWGGYTF
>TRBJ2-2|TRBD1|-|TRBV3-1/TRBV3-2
TGTGCCAGCTTCGGACAGGGGGCTTTCACCGGGGAGCTGTTTTTT
CASFGQGAFTGELFF